The clone carrying this T cell receptor beta chain was observed a single time. CDR3 length: 12 amino acids. The germline CDR1 and CDR2 sequences are SNHLY and FYNNEI. Trimming removed 6 bases at V and 9 bases at J, with 12 bases between. The data were produced by immunoSEQ multiplex PCR, yet TCRdb's version contains in-frame clones alone and is incomplete. The sample lists roughly 80,000 clones, 91% occurring once. This specimen comes from a study of brain T cells in children with intractable seizures. Pre-surgery treatment included at least one anti-epileptic drug. This sequence originates from a girl aged 2 to 10 with Rasmussen encephalitis and intractable seizures. The chain combines TRBV2 with TRBJ1-5, with D possibly TRBD1 on 6 matching bases. Specimen: peripheral blood, collected at surgery. The CDR3 DNA is TGTGCCAGCAGGATGACAGGTCCGCCCCAGCATTTT. It is translated as CASRMTGPPQHF. Supplemented by reference TRBV2 and TRBJ1-5, the full variable domain reads EPEVTQTPSHQVTQMGQEVILRCVPISNHLYFYWYRQILGQKVEFLVSFYNNEISEKSEIFDDQFSVERPDGSNFTLKIRSTKLEDSAMYFCASRMTGPPQHFGDGTRLSIL.